This passage covers 30 T cell receptor delta chains from one sample sequenced in a study of gamma-delta chains in newborns, infants, children. TCRdb repeated clone calling on the reads with CATT. This sample has 7,500 to 10,000 delta-chain clones, with roughly 20% found just once. Material for sequencing was blood. The receptors were gathered from a child who was a newborn, infant or young child, either healthy, febrile or measles-vaccinated (not recorded which).

For this clone: This could be a read error, since a much larger clone is one nucleotide away. V is TRDV2 and J is TRDJ1; TRDD3 agrees at 8 bases. The length of the CDR3 is 13 residues. Germline CDR1 reads GEAIGNYY; CDR2 reads EKD. V lost 2 bases and J lost 10; bases outside the gene matches: 8. The DNA of the CDR3 is TGTGCCTGTGACAGGCTGGGGGACACCACACTCATCTTT. Its translation: CACDRLGDTTLIF.

V is TRDV2 and J is TRDJ1, with TRDD3 identical over 8 bases. Trimming took 0 bases from V and 4 from J; bases not matched to a gene: 15. Germline V gene data show CDR1 as GEAIGNYY and CDR2 as EKD. The CDR3 has 18 amino acids. The CDR3 DNA reads TGTGCCTGTGACACCGTCCCTACGGGGGGTACTGGGGGCGATAAACTCATCTTT. Its protein product is CACDTVPTGGTGGDKLIF.

V and J are TRDV2 and TRDJ1; TRDD3 is a possible D gene (6 bases). This CDR3 region has 19 residues. CDR1 is GEAIGNYY and CDR2 is EKD in the germline V gene. The germline V and J ends were trimmed by 0 bases and 12 bases, with 34 bases remaining between them. Here the CDR3 reads CACDTRGAKKTGGTDNIIF. The CDR3 bases are TGTGCCTGTGACACCAGAGGAGCGAAAAAGACGGGGGGAACCGATAACATCATCTTT.

In this sample, this clone turned up a few times. The chain joins TRDV2 to TRDJ1; 11 nucleotides align to TRDD3. V dropped 0 bases and J dropped 4; count of bases not matched to a gene: 3. Germline V gene sequence: CDR1 GEAIGNYY, CDR2 EKD. CDR3 length equals 15 residues. CDR3 sequence: CACDTLTGGYDKLIF. The CDR3 DNA is TGTGCCTGTGACACCCTTACTGGGGGATACGATAAACTCATCTTT.

A remark on this clone: One end of the junction is discordant with germline, which a read error may explain. The chain carries TRDV2 and TRDJ3, with 12 bases identical to TRDD3. Germline-derived CDR1 and CDR2 are GEAIGNYY and EKD. The length of the CDR3 is 21 residues. The CDR3 is CACDFLLGDTLSSLDTRQMFF. Here the CDR3 DNA reads TGTGCCTGTGACTTCTTACTGGGGGATACCCTAAGCTCCTTGGACACCCGACAGATGTTTTTC.

In this sample, this clone turned up a few times. The rearrangement links TRDV2 to TRDJ1; 7 nucleotides match TRDD3. Germline CDR1 and CDR2: GEAIGNYY and EKD. Trimming at V came to 0 bases and at J to 0 bases, leaving 15 bases not matched to a gene. This CDR3 has 19 amino acids. CDR3 nucleotides: TGTGCCTGTGACACCGTAAGTTCCGGGGGATGGCCGTACACCGATAAACTCATCTTT. It encodes CACDTVSSGGWPYTDKLIF.

The CDR3 DNA follows: TGTGCCTGTGACGGAATCGGGGGATACGCGCAGTACACCGATAAACTCATCTTT. Encoded protein: CACDGIGGYAQYTDKLIF. The chain links TRDV2 to TRDJ1; 10 nucleotides agree with TRDD3. The length of the CDR3 is 18 residues. Germline assignment: CDR1 GEAIGNYY and CDR2 EKD. Trimming removed 3 bases from V and 0 bases from J; junction bases left unmatched: 12.

In this sample, this clone turned up a few times. CDR3 in amino acids: CACDTVLGDHSSWDTRQMFF. The DNA of the CDR3 is TGTGCCTGTGACACTGTTTTGGGGGACCATAGCTCCTGGGACACCCGACAGATGTTTTTC. The J gene is TRDJ3, the V gene TRDV2; 7 positions match TRDD3. The CDR3 runs 20 residues. Germline V gene data show CDR1 as GEAIGNYY and CDR2 as EKD. V was clipped by 1 base and J by 0 bases; unmatched bases: 11.

About this clone itself: The junction departs from germline at one end; a sequencing error may be responsible. The V and J genes are TRDV2 and TRDJ1, with D maybe TRDD3 (6 bases). The CDR3 totals 15 residues. Germline V CDR1 and CDR2: GEAIGNYY, EKD. The CDR3 loop is CAWDTLERTLLGLIF. Written as DNA, the CDR3 is TGTGCCTGGGACACGTTGGAGCGAACACTCCTGGGGCTCATCTTT.

The chain links TRDV2 to TRDJ1; TRDD3 might be the D (6 bases). Between the trimmed V and J ends, which lost 3 bases and 2 bases, there was a span of 33 bases. Germline V lookup: CDR1 GEAIGNYY, CDR2 EKD. This CDR3 comprises 21 residues. Written as DNA, the CDR3 is TGTGCCTGTGACTTCATCTCTCCTTTGGGTGCTGGGGCCTGGGATACCGATAAACTCATCTTT. Its protein product is CACDFISPLGAGAWDTDKLIF.

The sample holds a few counts of this clone. The chain has TRDV2 and TRDJ3, with TRDD3 matching over 10 bases. CDR3 length equals 22 residues. The V and J ends lost 0 bases and 4 bases, in that order; junction bases with no gene match: 17. From germline, CDR1 is GEAIGNYY and CDR2 EKD. The CDR3 bases are TGTGCCTGTGACACCCTCGCCGTACTGGGGGATCCCGGGGCGTGGGACACCCGACAGATGTTTTTC. This translates into CACDTLAVLGDPGAWDTRQMFF.

This clone was seen a few times. This likely traces to a read error, being one base from a far larger clone. This rearrangement joins TRDV2 to TRDJ1; D might be TRDD1 (6 bases). This CDR3 region has 14 residues. Trimming left V 5 bases short and J 3 bases short, with 15 bases between. The germline gives CDR1 GEAIGNYY, CDR2 EKD. For the CDR3, the DNA is TGTGCCTGTGGCGAAATATACGCGTCCGATAAACTCATCTTT. It encodes CACGEIYASDKLIF.

The chain is built from TRDV2 and TRDJ1, with 9 bases lining up with TRDD3. With 1 base clipped from V and 0 bases from J, the junction kept 8 bases outside the gene matches. The CDR3 contains 17 residues. Germline V gene data show CDR1 as GEAIGNYY and CDR2 as EKD. In DNA, the CDR3 is TGTGCCTGTGACACTCTGGGGGATTCCCTGTACACCGATAAACTCATCTTT. It specifies CACDTLGDSLYTDKLIF.

This clone was seen a handful of times. The J gene is TRDJ1, the V gene TRDV2; unclear D gene. The CDR3 is made up of 15 amino acids. Germline V gene lookup returns CDR1 GEAIGNYY and CDR2 EKD. The V and J ends lost 1 base and 9 bases respectively, with 20 bases between them. CDR3 sequence reads: CACDTLIRAAPELIF. The DNA of the CDR3 is TGTGCCTGTGACACTTTGATTCGAGCGGCCCCTGAACTCATCTTT.

The rearrangement uses TRDV1 and TRDJ1, with 13 nucleotides matching TRDD3. The length of the CDR3 is 21 residues. Germline-derived CDR1 and CDR2 are TSWWSYY and QGS. Trimming cost V 2 bases and J 7 bases; bases outside gene matches: 22. This CDR3 reads CALGEDLGELRLGDTKGKLIF. The CDR3 DNA follows: TGTGCTCTTGGGGAAGATCTTGGGGAACTAAGACTGGGGGATACGAAGGGTAAACTCATCTTT.

The chain joins TRDV2 to TRDJ1, with TRDD3 matching over 13 bases. Looked up from germline, CDR1 is GEAIGNYY and CDR2 is EKD. V lost 0 bases, J lost 4 bases, and 10 bases stayed unmatched. The CDR3 covers 18 residues. CDR3 sequence (DNA): TGTGCCTGTGACACCCTACTGGGGGATACGCGATTATGCGATAAACTCATCTTT. It encodes CACDTLLGDTRLCDKLIF.

The chain has TRDV2 and TRDJ1, with D unclear. Trimming took 0 bases from V and 0 from J, leaving 10 bases between them. The germline gives CDR1 GEAIGNYY, CDR2 EKD. The CDR3 totals 15 residues. The CDR3 reads CACDTVGSYTDKLIF. The CDR3 coding sequence is TGTGCCTGTGACACCGTTGGGTCCTACACCGATAAACTCATCTTT.

As regards this clone: This may be a read error, as it is one base from a much larger clone. The chain joins TRDV2 to TRDJ1; 11 bases agree with TRDD3. The trim removed 2 bases at V and 5 bases at J, leaving 21 bases unmatched. The germline V gene has CDR1 GEAIGNYY and CDR2 EKD. The CDR3 has 20 amino acids. The CDR3 bases are TGTGCCTGTGACAAAGTACTGGGGGATATTTCGGGAGAAAGGAGAGATAAACTCATCTTT. Translation: CACDKVLGDISGERRDKLIF.

Here the CDR3 DNA reads TGTGCCTGTGACACGGTGGAGACCCTTGGGACTGGGGGATACCCCCAAAGGGGAACCGATAAACTCATCTTT. Protein: CACDTVETLGTGGYPQRGTDKLIF. The chain is built from TRDV2 and TRDJ1; TRDD3 matches at 12 bases. Trimming cost V 1 base and J 2 bases; bases outside gene matches: 28. The CDR3 loop spans 24 amino acids. Germline V lookup: CDR1 GEAIGNYY, CDR2 EKD.

The table lists this clone with a few counts. This rearrangement joins TRDV2 to TRDJ1; a possible D gene is TRDD3 (6 bases). Trimming shortened V by 0 bases and J by 0 bases, and 13 bases separated the two germline ends. Germline CDR1 and CDR2: GEAIGNYY and EKD. The CDR3 loop spans 16 amino acids. The CDR3 is CACDTVGVQNTDKLIF. DNA for the CDR3: TGTGCCTGTGACACCGTGGGGGTTCAAAACACCGATAAACTCATCTTT.

This clone was observed a handful of times. The junction departs from germline at one end; a sequencing error may be responsible. Other nucleotide sequences in the sample specify the same CDR3. The chain has TRDV1 and TRDJ1; perhaps TRDD3 as D (5 bases). There are 17 residues in the CDR3. The germline V gene has CDR1 TSWWSYY and CDR2 QGS. Written as DNA, the CDR3 is TGTGCTCTCGGGGAACCCCTCCGGGGGCAGTACACAGATAAACTCATCTTT. Its translation: CALGEPLRGQYTDKLIF.

For this clone: A single base separates this from a much larger clone, so it may be a read error. The same CDR3 is also encoded by other DNA sequences in this sample. The chain joins TRDV1 to TRDJ2; 9 bases match TRDD3. CDR3 length: 25 amino acids. The germline CDR1 and CDR2 sequences are TSWWSYY and QGS. The CDR3 reads CALGELLAKQNWGITHSALTAQLFF. The CDR3 DNA follows: TGTGCTCTTGGCGAACTTCTCGCTAAGCAAAATTGGGGGATAACGCACTCGGCTTTGACAGCACAACTCTTCTTT.

The chain recombines TRDV2 with TRDJ2; 8 positions match TRDD3. J lost 6 bases, V lost 4 bases, and 9 bases had no gene match. This CDR3 comprises 15 residues. Germline CDR1 and CDR2: GEAIGNYY and EKD. The DNA of the CDR3 is TGTGCCTGTGATCTGGTGGGATACGCGTCAGCACAACTCTTCTTT. It codes for CACDLVGYASAQLFF.

This clone was observed once. At one of its ends the junction is not consistent with the germline gene, which may arise from a read error. The J gene is TRDJ1, the V gene TRDV2; 7 nucleotides agree with TRDD3. The CDR3 is made up of 17 amino acids. Germline-derived CDR1 and CDR2 are GEAIGNYY and EKD. The CDR3 loop is CASDTSATGGFTDKLIF. The CDR3 DNA follows: TGTGCCTCTGACACCAGTGCTACGGGGGGATTCACCGATAAACTCATCTTT.

The chain recombines TRDV2 with TRDJ1; 11 bases fit TRDD3. From germline, CDR1 is GEAIGNYY and CDR2 EKD. The ends lost 3 bases at V and 4 bases at J; junction bases unmatched: 12. The CDR3 loop spans 17 amino acids. CDR3 residues: CACDGLGLGDTGDKLIF. As DNA, the CDR3 is TGTGCCTGTGACGGATTGGGGCTGGGGGATACTGGCGATAAACTCATCTTT.

Comments on this clone: Other DNA sequences in the sample encode the same CDR3. This chain joins TRDV2 and TRDJ1, with a weak D call TRDD2 (5 bases). Per germline, CDR1 GEAIGNYY and CDR2 EKD. The CDR3 is 14 amino acids. Trimming pared 4 bases from V and 1 base from J, leaving 12 bases between. The CDR3 nucleotides are TGTGCCTGTGAATCCCTACTCCTCACCGATAAACTCATCTTT. Encoded protein: CACESLLLTDKLIF.

This clone was counted between two and nine times. A much more abundant neighbour one base away suggests this may be a read error. The gene calls are TRDV2 and TRDJ1; 10 positions agree with TRDD3. The CDR3 has 14 residues. With V trimmed by 4 bases and J by 2 bases, 3 bases remained unmatched. Germline values: CDR1 GEAIGNYY, CDR2 EKD. The CDR3 loop is CACETLGDTDKLIF. The CDR3 DNA follows: TGTGCCTGTGAGACACTGGGGGATACCGATAAACTCATCTTT.

CDR3 in DNA: TGTGCCTGTGACACCGTAAAGGCTGGGGGTTCAAGCTCCTGGGACACCCGACAGATGTTTTTC. Residues: CACDTVKAGGSSSWDTRQMFF. The rearrangement uses TRDV2 and TRDJ3; the match to TRDD3 covers 7 bases. CDR3 length: 21 residues. The germline V gene has CDR1 GEAIGNYY and CDR2 EKD. V gave up 0 bases and J gave up 0 bases; unmatched junction bases: 13.

This clone was picked up a small number of times. The genes are TRDV2 and TRDJ1, with 9 bases identical to TRDD3. J gave up 4 bases and V 0 bases, and 14 bases lay outside the gene matches. Germline V gives CDR1 GEAIGNYY, CDR2 EKD. The CDR3 contains 18 residues. CDR3 nucleotide sequence: TGTGCCTGTGACACCTTGAGTCCAGGGGATACGCAGGTCGATAAACTCATCTTT. It yields the protein CACDTLSPGDTQVDKLIF.

The CDR3 loop reads CALGASYWGIRGVYTDKLIF. CDR3 DNA: TGTGCTCTTGGGGCTTCCTACTGGGGGATACGCGGGGTCTACACCGATAAACTCATCTTT. J is TRDJ1 and V is TRDV1, with 13 positions matching TRDD3. V shed 4 bases, J shed 0 bases, and the junction held 14 bases outside the gene matches. CDR3 size: 20 residues. Looked up from germline, CDR1 is TSWWSYY and CDR2 is QGS.